This TCR beta chain was retrieved from a study of blood T cells in healthy people across ages. Findings and limits, study-wide: Both naive CD4+ cell counts and diversity were greater in long-lived donors than in aged donors.

Using a J-beta primer mix together with a sample-barcoded 5' primer, a second PCR was run for roughly 6 to 12 cycles. TCRdb itself ran the 5' RACE reads through MiXCR, one entry per CDR3 protein. The table records hundreds of thousands of distinct CDR3 sequences, under 65% of them present only once. This clonotype was detected only a few times. The antigen is undetermined. One junction end disagrees with the germline gene, perhaps due to a read error. The study drew donors from healthy Caucasian individuals in Russia aged roughly 6 to 90. The sample consisted of blood. The receptor was isolated from an elderly woman in good health.

The CDR3 here is CASSSGEKLFF. CDR3 DNA: TGCGCCAGCTCGTCGGGTGAAAAACTGTTTTTT. The chain employs TRBV12-3 or TRBV12-4 and TRBJ1-4, with D unclear. This CDR3 is 11 amino acids long.